The rows below give T cell receptor beta chains drawn from one sample of a study of human T cells and chemical hapten exposure. TCRdb analysed the RACE reads with MiXCR anew, one entry per CDR3 protein. The repertoire has some 70,000 distinct CDR3 sequences, more than 30% of them found once; the top ten carry about 9%. The source material was whole blood, sampled in connection with sensitization to the hapten diphenylcyclopropenone (DPC). Receptor source: a man aged 35 to 55 with alopecia areata. Some clones in this sample may be carry-over from other donors' samples. CDR3s include the opening cysteine and the closing phenylalanine or tryptophan. The order of the fields is CDR3 length, J gene, V gene, clone size, D gene, CDR3 DNA, CDR3 protein. D genes are given only for firm matches. Size tells how often a clone was seen (once, few, many) or the class of an expanded clone, and some rows leave it out.

15,TRBJ2-6,TRBV30,once,-,TGTGCCTGGAGTGTAATTAGCTCTGGGGCCAACGTCCTGACTTTC,CAWSVISSGANVLTF
17,TRBJ2-1,TRBV27,-,TRBD2,TGTGCCAGCAGTACAGAAAAACTAGCGGGGAACTACAATGAGCAGTTCTTC,CASSTEKLAGNYNEQFF
17,TRBJ2-7,TRBV14,-,TRBD1,TGTGCCAGCAGCCAAGATTCAGGACAGGGGGTTTCCTACGAGCAGTACTTC,CASSQDSGQGVSYEQYF
14,TRBJ2-3,TRBV2,few,TRBD2,TGTGCCAGCAGTCAGACTAGCAGCACAGATACGCAGTATTTT,CASSQTSSTDTQYF
14,TRBJ1-4,TRBV25-1,-,-,TGTGCCAGCAGTGATGGGGCGCGTAATGAAAAACTGTTTTTT,CASSDGARNEKLFF
13,TRBJ2-5,TRBV19,-,-,TGTGCCAGTAGTAGACAGGCCCAAGAGACCCAGTACTTC,CASSRQAQETQYF
14,TRBJ2-5,TRBV7-2,-,-,TGTGCCAGCAGCTTAATGGGGGCAAGGGAGACCCAGTACTTC,CASSLMGARETQYF
14,TRBJ1-4,TRBV12-3/TRBV12-4,few,-,TGTGCCAGCAGCCAACAAGAGCCGGGAGAAAAACTGTTTTTT,CASSQQEPGEKLFF
14,TRBJ2-7,TRBV20-1,few,TRBD2,TGCAGTGCTAGAGATACCGCGGGAGGCTACGAGCAGTACTTC,CSARDTAGGYEQYF
14,TRBJ2-7,TRBV20-1,-,-,TGCAGTGCTACCGGGACTTTGGCTGAGTACGAGCAGTACTTC,CSATGTLAEYEQYF
14,TRBJ2-5,TRBV6-5,few,-,TGTGCCAGCAGTTTTCTAGCGACTCAAGAGACCCAGTACTTC,CASSFLATQETQYF
13,TRBJ1-4,TRBV7-2,-,-,TGTGCCAGCAGCTTGCAGGCTGGTGAAAAACTGTTTTTT,CASSLQAGEKLFF
14,TRBJ2-3,TRBV6-1,-,TRBD2,TGTGCCAGCAGACGGACTAGCGCCACAGATACGCAGTATTTT,CASRRTSATDTQYF
15,TRBJ1-6,TRBV7-9,-,-,TGTGCCAGCAGAACAGACGGGGGTATCGGTTCACCCCTCCACTTT,CASRTDGGIGSPLHF
14,TRBJ2-1,TRBV5-1,-,-,TGCGCCAGCAGCTTGGCCCTGGGGTTCGATGAGCAGTTCTTC,CASSLALGFDEQFF
14,TRBJ2-3,TRBV7-2,-,-,TGTGCCAGCATCCTTATTGGTTTACCAGATACGCAGTATTTT,CASILIGLPDTQYF
13,TRBJ1-2,TRBV27,few,-,TGTGCCAGCAGTTTATTCCTGAGCGGTGGCTACACCTTC,CASSLFLSGGYTF
12,TRBJ2-5,TRBV20-1,few,TRBD2,TGCAGTGCTAGAGTTGGCGGGAGTACCCAGTACTTC,CSARVGGSTQYF
15,TRBJ2-3,TRBV20-1,once,TRBD2,TGCAGTGCTGGCTTGGGGGAGGGCGTTCGAGATACGCAGTATTTT,CSAGLGEGVRDTQYF
15,TRBJ2-1,TRBV28,few,TRBD2,TGTGCCAGCAGCCTTCCCGGGACTAGCGGGCCTGAGCAGTTCTTC,CASSLPGTSGPEQFF
15,TRBJ1-2,TRBV20-1,few,TRBD1,TGCAGTGCTGAAGGAAGACAGGGGGCTAACTATGGCTACACCTTC,CSAEGRQGANYGYTF
13,TRBJ2-3,TRBV27,-,-,TGTGCCAGCAGTTGGCAGCGAGCAGATACGCAGTATTTT,CASSWQRADTQYF
15,TRBJ2-3,TRBV4-2,few,TRBD2,TGTGCCAGCAGCCCCGGTGGGCGGGAGTCGGATACGCAGTATTTT,CASSPGGRESDTQYF
15,TRBJ2-1,TRBV29-1,-,-,TGCAGCGCCGCTGGGACGGGGCGGCACTACAATGAGCAGTTCTTC,CSAAGTGRHYNEQFF
15,TRBJ1-5,TRBV27,few,-,TGTGCCAGCAGGGGGGTCAAGGGGGGCAATCAGCCCCAGCATTTT,CASRGVKGGNQPQHF
15,TRBJ2-5,TRBV5-1,-,TRBD1,TGCGCCAGCAGCTTGGCCGGGACAGGGGGAGAGACCCAGTACTTC,CASSLAGTGGETQYF
16,TRBJ2-7,TRBV6-6,-,TRBD2,TGTGCCAGCAGACGAGTAACTAGCGGCACCACCTACGAGCAGTACTTC,CASRRVTSGTTYEQYF
14,TRBJ2-2,TRBV19,-,TRBD1,TGTGCCAGTGGGGACAGGGGCAACACCGGGGAGCTGTTTTTT,CASGDRGNTGELFF
14,TRBJ2-3,TRBV7-9,-,-,TGTGCCAGCAGCTTAGGTACCGGTGAGAGTCCGCAGTATTTT,CASSLGTGESPQYF
15,TRBJ2-1,TRBV7-9,-,TRBD2,TGTGCCAGCAGCCCCCAGAGCGGGAGCTACAATGAGCAGTTCTTC,CASSPQSGSYNEQFF
16,TRBJ2-5,TRBV5-4,-,TRBD2,TGTGCCAGCAGCTCCAGACTAGCGGGAGGAAAAGAGACCCAGTACTTC,CASSSRLAGGKETQYF
13,TRBJ2-7,TRBV14,few,TRBD1,TGTGCCAGCAGCCGCGACAGGGGCGACGAGCAGTACTTC,CASSRDRGDEQYF
16,TRBJ2-3,TRBV11-2,many,-,TGTGCCAGCAGCTTAGATTATGGACTTAACACAGATACGCAGTATTTT,CASSLDYGLNTDTQYF
13,TRBJ2-1,TRBV7-3,many,-,TGTGCCAGCAGTTTTTCGACACGGGGTGAGCAGTTCTTC,CASSFSTRGEQFF
15,TRBJ2-2,TRBV9,few,-,TGTGCCAGCAGCGTAGGAGGTCAGGGGCCCGGGGAGCTGTTTTTT,CASSVGGQGPGELFF
13,TRBJ1-6,TRBV12-3/TRBV12-4,-,-,TGTGCCAGCACGCCGGACCCAATTTCACCCCTCCACTTT,CASTPDPISPLHF
16,TRBJ2-6,TRBV12-3/TRBV12-4,-,-,TGTGCCAGCAGTCTCCCTTTGGGGGCTGGGGCCAACGTCCTGACTTTC,CASSLPLGAGANVLTF
12,TRBJ1-2,TRBV27,-,-,TGTGCCAGCAGCACTACCCACTATGGCTACACCTTC,CASSTTHYGYTF
15,TRBJ2-7,TRBV12-3/TRBV12-4,-,TRBD1,TGTGCCAGCAGTGCCCTCAGGGGGTCTACCTACGAGCAGTACTTC,CASSALRGSTYEQYF
13,TRBJ1-4,TRBV20-1,few,-,TGCAGTGCTAGTAGGGCAACTAATGAAAAACTGTTTTTT,CSASRATNEKLFF
15,TRBJ2-3,TRBV6-5,many,TRBD2,TGTGCCAGCAGCTCGGGACTAGCGGTCACAGATACGCAGTATTTT,CASSSGLAVTDTQYF
18,TRBJ2-2,TRBV20-1,few,TRBD2,TGCAGTGCTAGAGATCGGAAGCGGGAGGGCCGTCTCACCGGGGAGCTGTTTTTT,CSARDRKREGRLTGELFF
13,TRBJ2-7,TRBV25-1,-,-,TGTGCCAGCAGTGATGAGGGCCCAAGAGAGCAGTACTTC,CASSDEGPREQYF
18,TRBJ1-6,TRBV28,-,-,TGTGCCAGCAGTTTATCTACGTTTCCGAGCTCCTATAATTCACCCCTCCACTTT,CASSLSTFPSSYNSPLHF
15,TRBJ2-1,TRBV19,few,TRBD1,TGTGCCAGTAGTGCGGGACAGGGGGCCTACAATGAGCAGTTCTTC,CASSAGQGAYNEQFF
18,TRBJ2-1,TRBV9,-,TRBD2,TGTGCCAGCAGCCGGACTAGCGGGAGAGGATTCTCCTACAATGAGCAGTTCTTC,CASSRTSGRGFSYNEQFF
13,TRBJ2-3,TRBV12-3/TRBV12-4,many,-,TGTGCCAGCAGTTTAGGCAGCACAGATACGCAGTATTTT,CASSLGSTDTQYF
17,TRBJ2-3,TRBV6-5,few,-,TGTGCCAGCAGTTACTCATCAGGGATCTTTCTAACAGATACGCAGTATTTT,CASSYSSGIFLTDTQYF
16,TRBJ2-3,TRBV10-3,-,TRBD2,TGTGCCATCAGTGAGATTAGCGGGAGGGCCGGAGATACGCAGTATTTT,CAISEISGRAGDTQYF
12,TRBJ1-2,TRBV30,-,-,TGTGCCTGGAAGGCACTTAACTATGGCTACACCTTC,CAWKALNYGYTF
14,TRBJ2-7,TRBV20-1,few,-,TGCAGTGCGGAGGACCGTTCGCCCTCCTACGAGCAGTACTTC,CSAEDRSPSYEQYF
15,TRBJ2-2,TRBV6-5,-,TRBD2,TGTGCCAGCAGCAAGAGCGGGAGAAGTACCGGGGAGCTGTTTTTT,CASSKSGRSTGELFF
14,TRBJ2-1,TRBV29-1,few,TRBD2,TGCAGCGTTGGGACTAGCGGGAGTATCAATGAGCAGTTCTTC,CSVGTSGSINEQFF
15,TRBJ1-5,TRBV2,-,TRBD1,TGTGCCAGCAGTCGGGACAGTCAAACTTATCAGCCCCAGCATTTT,CASSRDSQTYQPQHF
15,TRBJ2-7,TRBV5-1,-,TRBD1,TGCGCCAGCAGCTCGACAACCGGACAGGGGTACGAGCAGTACTTC,CASSSTTGQGYEQYF
15,TRBJ2-7,TRBV28,-,TRBD2,TGTGCCAGCCGACCGGGGGGGCTAGGCGATCACGAGCAGTACTTC,CASRPGGLGDHEQYF